This paragraph covers one T cell receptor beta chain sequence. This sample is part of a study of cytomegalovirus exposure and HLA in healthy donors. The PCR had 60 Vbeta and 13 Jbeta primers. Only in-frame clones appear in the TCRdb table, and some are missing; sequencing was by immunoSEQ multiplex PCR. The sample shows roughly 130,000 clones, around 83% of them seen only once. The sequenced sample consisted of PBMCs. The clonotype originates from a woman in her late teens or twenties in good health and CMV-seropositive.

The CDR3 loop reads CASSRGNQGTEAFF. The CDR3, as DNA: TGTGCCAGCAGTAGGGGCAACCAGGGAACTGAAGCTTTCTTT. This rearrangement joins TRBV6-5 to TRBJ1-1; a possible D gene is TRBD1 (5 bases). This CDR3 has 14 amino acids. Germline CDR1 and CDR2: MNHEY and SVGAGI. The V end lost 5 bases, the J end lost 5 bases, and 15 bases lay between the germline ends.